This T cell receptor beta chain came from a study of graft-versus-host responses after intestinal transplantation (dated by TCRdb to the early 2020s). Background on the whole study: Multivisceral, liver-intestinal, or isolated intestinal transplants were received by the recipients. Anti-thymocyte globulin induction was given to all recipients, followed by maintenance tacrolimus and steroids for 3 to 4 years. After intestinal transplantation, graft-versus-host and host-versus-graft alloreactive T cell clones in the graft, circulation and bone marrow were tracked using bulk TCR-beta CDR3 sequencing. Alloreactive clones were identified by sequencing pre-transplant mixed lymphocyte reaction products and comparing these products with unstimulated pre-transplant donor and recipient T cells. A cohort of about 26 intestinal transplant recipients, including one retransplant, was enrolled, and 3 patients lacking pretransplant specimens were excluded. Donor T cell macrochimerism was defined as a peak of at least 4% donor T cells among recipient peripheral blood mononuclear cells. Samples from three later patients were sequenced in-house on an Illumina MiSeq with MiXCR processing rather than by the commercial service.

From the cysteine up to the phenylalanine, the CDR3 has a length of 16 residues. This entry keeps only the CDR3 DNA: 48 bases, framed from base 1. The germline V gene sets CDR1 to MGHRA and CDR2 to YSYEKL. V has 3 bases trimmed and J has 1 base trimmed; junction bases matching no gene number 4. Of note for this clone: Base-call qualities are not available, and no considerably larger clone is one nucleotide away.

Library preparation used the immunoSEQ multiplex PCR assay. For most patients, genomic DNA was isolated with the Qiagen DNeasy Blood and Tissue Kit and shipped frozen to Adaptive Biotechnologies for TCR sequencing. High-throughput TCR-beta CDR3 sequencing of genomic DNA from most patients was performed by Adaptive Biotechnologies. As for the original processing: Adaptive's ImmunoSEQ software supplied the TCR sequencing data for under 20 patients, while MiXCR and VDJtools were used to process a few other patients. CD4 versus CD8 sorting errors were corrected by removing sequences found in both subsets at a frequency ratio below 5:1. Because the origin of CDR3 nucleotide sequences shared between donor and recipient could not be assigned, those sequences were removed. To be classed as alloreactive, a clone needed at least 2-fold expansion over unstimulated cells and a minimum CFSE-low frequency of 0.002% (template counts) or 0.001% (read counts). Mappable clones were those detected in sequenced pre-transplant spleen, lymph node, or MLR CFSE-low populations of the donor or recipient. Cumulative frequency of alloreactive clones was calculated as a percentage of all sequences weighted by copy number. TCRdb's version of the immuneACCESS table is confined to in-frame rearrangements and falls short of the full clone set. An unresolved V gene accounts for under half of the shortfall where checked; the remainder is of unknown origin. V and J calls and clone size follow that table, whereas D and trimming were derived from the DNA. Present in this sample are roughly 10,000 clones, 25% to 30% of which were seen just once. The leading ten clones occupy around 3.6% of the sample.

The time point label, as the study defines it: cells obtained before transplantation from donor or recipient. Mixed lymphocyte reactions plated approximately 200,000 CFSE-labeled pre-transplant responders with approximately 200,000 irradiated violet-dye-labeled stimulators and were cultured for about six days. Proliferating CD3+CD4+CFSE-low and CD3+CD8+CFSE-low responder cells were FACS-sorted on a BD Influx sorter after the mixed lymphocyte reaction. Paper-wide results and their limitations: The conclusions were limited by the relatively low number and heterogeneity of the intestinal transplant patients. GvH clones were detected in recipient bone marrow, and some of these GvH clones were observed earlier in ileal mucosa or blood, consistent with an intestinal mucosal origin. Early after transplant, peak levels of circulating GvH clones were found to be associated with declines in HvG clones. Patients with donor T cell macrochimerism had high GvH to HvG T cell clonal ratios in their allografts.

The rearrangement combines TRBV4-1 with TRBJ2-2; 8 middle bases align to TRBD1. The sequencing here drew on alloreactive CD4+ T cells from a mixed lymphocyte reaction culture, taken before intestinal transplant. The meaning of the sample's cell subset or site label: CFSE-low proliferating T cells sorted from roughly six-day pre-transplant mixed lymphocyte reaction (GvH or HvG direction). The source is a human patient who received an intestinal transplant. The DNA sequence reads TGCGCCAGCAGCCACGAGGGACAGGAGAACACCGGGGAGCTGTTTTTT. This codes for CASSHEGQENTGELFF.